Listed below are T cell receptor beta chains from one sample, sequenced in a study of blood T cell repertoires in COVID-19. Measured with immunoSEQ multiplex PCR; TCRdb has only the in-frame clones, and not every one. The repertoire holds over 150,000 clones, roughly 90% seen once, with more than 20% in the top ten. Sequences were obtained from peripheral blood. Receptors were obtained from a man between 65 and 80 years old with active or convalescent COVID-19. Both conserved end residues are part of each CDR3. Fields, in order: clone size, D gene, J gene, V gene, CDR3 protein, CDR3 DNA. The D gene is left open where the match is weak. Size tells how often a clone was seen (once, few, many) or the class of an expanded clone, and some rows leave it out.

>NA|NA|TRBJ2-5|TRBV7-2
CASSSTGTKKETQYF
TGTGCCAGCAGCTCGACAGGAACCAAGAAGGAAACCCAGTACTTC
>many|TRBD1|TRBJ1-2|TRBV7-2
CASRRPGQGPANYGYTF
TGTGCCAGCAGAAGGCCGGGACAGGGACCCGCTAACTATGGCTACACCTTC
>NA|TRBD1|TRBJ2-1|TRBV6-2/TRBV6-3
CASSYVPQGFWYNEQFF
TGTGCCAGCAGTTATGTCCCACAGGGGTTCTGGTACAATGAGCAGTTCTTC
>NA|NA|TRBJ1-1|TRBV7-9
CASSLTGNTEAFF
TGTGCCAGCAGCCTGACAGGGAACACTGAAGCTTTCTTT
>NA|NA|TRBJ2-7|TRBV20-1
CSAGTPREQYF
TGCAGTGCTGGGACACCCCGCGAGCAGTACTTC
>NA|TRBD1|TRBJ1-1|TRBV19
CASSITGGLNTEAFF
TGTGCCAGTAGTATCACAGGGGGCCTGAACACTGAAGCTTTCTTT
>NA|TRBD2|TRBJ2-1|TRBV5-8
CASSRPTSGRLGEQFF
TGTGCCAGCAGCCGGCCTACTAGCGGGAGGCTCGGGGAGCAGTTCTTC
>NA|TRBD1|TRBJ1-6|TRBV20-1
CSASVNRDRGHDNSPLHF
TGCAGTGCTAGTGTTAACCGGGACAGGGGACACGATAATTCACCCCTCCACTTT
>NA|NA|TRBJ1-3|TRBV6-2/TRBV6-3
CASSYSVDAGNTIYF
TGTGCCAGCAGTTACTCCGTCGACGCGGGCAACACCATATATTTT
>NA|NA|TRBJ1-1|TRBV10-3
CAISESIFREKDTEAFF
TGTGCCATCAGTGAGTCGATCTTCAGGGAAAAGGACACTGAAGCTTTCTTT
>NA|NA|TRBJ1-6|TRBV27
CASSLFRLRGDSPLHF
TGTGCCAGCAGTTTATTCCGGCTGCGCGGGGATTCACCCCTCCACTTT
>NA|TRBD1|TRBJ2-7|TRBV5-6
CASSPGQGRYYEQYF
TGTGCCAGCAGCCCGGGACAGGGAAGATACTACGAGCAGTACTTC
>NA|NA|TRBJ1-5|TRBV11-2
CASSLIGINQPQHF
TGTGCCAGCAGCTTAATCGGGATCAATCAGCCCCAGCATTTT
>once|TRBD1|TRBJ1-2|TRBV10-2
CASSPNQGQGDDGYTF
TGCGCCAGCAGCCCAAACCAGGGACAGGGAGATGATGGCTACACCTTC
>NA|TRBD2|TRBJ2-1|TRBV7-2
CASSIQSGRAVSEQFF
TGTGCCAGCAGCATACAAAGCGGGAGGGCCGTGAGTGAGCAGTTCTTC
>few|NA|TRBJ2-3|TRBV7-8
CASSLDSENTQYF
TGTGCCAGCAGCCTAGACTCTGAGAATACGCAGTATTTT
>NA|TRBD1|TRBJ1-2|TRBV19
CASEATWDSVYYGYTF
TGTGCCAGTGAAGCGACCTGGGACAGTGTTTACTATGGCTACACCTTC
>NA|TRBD2|TRBJ2-7|TRBV28
CASRDRLAGPYEQYF
TGTGCCAGCAGAGATCGGCTAGCGGGGCCCTACGAGCAGTACTTC
>NA|NA|TRBJ2-3|TRBV28
CASSFPGGGTDTQYF
TGTGCCAGCAGTTTCCCGGGTGGCGGCACAGATACGCAGTATTTT
>NA|NA|TRBJ2-7|TRBV6-5
CASSYGRESYEQYF
TGTGCCAGCAGTTACGGACGGGAAAGCTACGAGCAGTACTTC
>NA|TRBD1|TRBJ1-1|TRBV15
CATRDRGNTEAFF
TGTGCCACCAGGGACAGGGGGAACACTGAAGCTTTCTTT
>NA|NA|TRBJ1-1|TRBV5-1
CASSPYRGGRMNTEAFF
TGCGCCAGCAGCCCCTACCGGGGAGGACGCATGAACACTGAAGCTTTCTTT
>once|NA|TRBJ1-1|TRBV28
CASSLSQMNTEAFF
TGTGCCAGCAGTTTATCCCAAATGAACACTGAAGCTTTCTTT
>few|TRBD1|TRBJ1-3|TRBV7-2
CASSYPRTGGGNTIYF
TGTGCCAGCAGCTACCCCCGGACAGGGGGAGGAAACACCATATATTTT
>NA|NA|TRBJ2-7|TRBV6-5
CASSYGAPYEQYF
TGTGCCAGCAGTTACGGGGCCCCCTACGAGCAGTACTTC
>NA|TRBD1|TRBJ1-5|TRBV6-2/TRBV6-3
CASSYVRKRDRAMSNQPQHF
TGTGCCAGCAGTTACGTTAGGAAACGGGACAGGGCGATGAGCAATCAGCCCCAGCATTTT
>once|NA|TRBJ1-1|TRBV7-3
CASSRTEDEAFF
TGTGCCAGCAGCCGGACGGAGGATGAAGCTTTCTTT
>once|TRBD1|TRBJ1-2|TRBV29-1
CSVEDRDRGSYGYTF
TGCAGCGTTGAAGATCGGGACAGGGGATCCTATGGCTACACCTTC
>NA|NA|TRBJ1-2|TRBV24-1
CATSDLRWGSGYTF
TGTGCCACCAGTGATTTGAGGTGGGGCTCTGGCTACACCTTC
>NA|NA|TRBJ1-2|TRBV2
CASSEGGVYGYTF
TGTGCCAGCAGTGAAGGGGGGGTCTATGGCTACACCTTC
>NA|NA|TRBJ1-5|TRBV29-1
CSVAGALNQPQHF
TGCAGCGTCGCAGGGGCCCTCAATCAGCCCCAGCATTTT
>NA|TRBD1|TRBJ2-7|TRBV2
CASRQGDYEQYF
TGTGCCAGCAGACAGGGGGACTACGAGCAGTACTTC
>NA|NA|TRBJ1-4|TRBV10-3
CAISAGGEKLFF
TGTGCCATCAGTGCAGGTGGTGAAAAACTGTTTTTT
>NA|NA|TRBJ2-2|TRBV9
CASSATNANTGELFF
TGTGCCAGCAGCGCCACTAACGCGAACACCGGGGAGCTGTTTTTT
>few|NA|TRBJ2-7|TRBV7-9
CASSHHYEQYF
TGTGCCAGCAGCCATCATTACGAGCAGTACTTC
>NA|NA|TRBJ1-1|TRBV19
CASSAGVGAHPEAFF
TGTGCCAGTAGTGCGGGGGTCGGGGCCCACCCTGAAGCTTTCTTT
>NA|NA|TRBJ2-7|TRBV19
CASSIRDTSYEQYF
TGTGCCAGTAGTATTCGGGACACCTCCTACGAGCAGTACTTC
>NA|NA|TRBJ2-7|TRBV15
CATSADRGSYEQYF
TGTGCCACCAGTGCAGACCGGGGCTCCTACGAGCAGTACTTC
>NA|NA|TRBJ2-2|TRBV7-2
CASSSGLRTGELFF
TGTGCCAGCAGCTCCGGACTGAGGACCGGGGAGCTGTTTTTT
>once|NA|TRBJ2-5|TRBV6-2/TRBV6-3
CASSYGGSVQETQYF
TGTGCCAGCAGTTACGGTGGTAGCGTGCAAGAGACCCAGTACTTC
>few|TRBD1|TRBJ1-4|TRBV2
CASSVGTGYEKLFF
TGTGCCAGCAGTGTCGGGACAGGGTATGAAAAACTGTTTTTT
>NA|NA|TRBJ1-2|TRBV28
CASSLAGNYGYTF
TGTGCCAGCAGTTTGGCAGGGAACTATGGCTACACCTTC
>once|TRBD2|TRBJ2-2|TRBV10-1
CASSEKGLAGDTGELFF
TGCGCCAGCAGTGAGAAGGGTCTAGCGGGGGACACCGGGGAGCTGTTTTTT
>NA|TRBD1|TRBJ2-3|TRBV7-2
CASSSWDSPDTQYF
TGTGCCAGCAGCTCCTGGGACAGCCCAGATACGCAGTATTTT
>NA|NA|TRBJ2-3|TRBV7-2
CASSRLEDTQYF
TGTGCCAGCAGCCGCCTAGAAGATACGCAGTATTTT
>NA|TRBD1|TRBJ1-5|TRBV7-6
CASSLMTGKDQPQHF
TGTGCCAGCAGCTTGATGACAGGGAAGGATCAGCCCCAGCATTTT
>NA|TRBD1|TRBJ2-1|TRBV19
CASSVTGPRYNEQFF
TGTGCCAGTAGTGTGACAGGGCCAAGGTACAATGAGCAGTTCTTC
>NA|NA|TRBJ1-1|TRBV19
CASSPRTPGTEAFF
TGTGCCAGTAGTCCTCGGACCCCGGGGACTGAAGCTTTCTTT
>NA|NA|TRBJ2-7|TRBV29-1
CSVHGTRSSYEQYF
TGCAGCGTTCATGGCACTAGGAGCTCCTACGAGCAGTACTTC
>NA|NA|TRBJ2-1|TRBV27
CASSPSGPPYNEQFF
TGTGCCAGCAGTCCCAGCGGGCCTCCCTACAATGAGCAGTTCTTC
>NA|NA|TRBJ1-5|TRBV27
CASSRGSYRVGQPQHF
TGTGCCAGCAGCCGAGGCTCATACAGGGTTGGGCAGCCCCAGCATTTT
>NA|NA|TRBJ2-4|TRBV7-2
CASSRQVQGKNIQYF
TGTGCCAGCAGTCGACAGGTTCAGGGCAAAAACATTCAGTACTTC